Below, 7 T cell receptor beta chains from the same sample are listed, as sequenced in a study of T cell repertoires in cytomegalovirus infection. Their antigen targets remain unknown. In TCRdb, the reads were re-called with MiXCR into one record per CDR3 protein. The sample records some 940,000 distinct CDR3 sequences, around 30% being singletons. Sample: cultured CD8+ T cells from PBMCs, taken from culture after CMV antigen stimulation. The receptors shown here come from a human donor in good health (CMV status not recorded). Some clones in this sample may be carry-over from other donors' samples.

This clonotype was seen at least ten times. The chain has TRBV19 and TRBJ1-1, with 7 bases that match TRBD1. This CDR3 comprises 14 residues. V lost 5 bases, J lost 2 bases, and 5 bases stayed unmatched. Germline V gene sequence: CDR1 LNHDA, CDR2 SQIVND (reference sequence). CDR3 residues: CASSFDRVNTEAFF. DNA for the CDR3: TGTGCCAGTAGTTTTGACAGGGTCAACACTGAAGCTTTCTTT. The full variable domain, with the rest looked up from reference TRBV19 and TRBJ1-1, is DGGITQSPKYLFRKEGQNVTLSCEQNLNHDAMYWYRQDPGQGLRLIYYSQIVNDFQKGDIAEGYSVSREKKESFPLTVTSAQKNPTAFYLCASSFDRVNTEAFFGQGTRLTVV.

This clonotype was detected a few times. The J gene is TRBJ1-1, the V gene TRBV6-5, with a tentative D call TRBD1 (5 bases). The length of the CDR3 is 15 residues. V lost 5 bases to trimming and J lost 1 base, with 14 bases between them. Germline V gene data show CDR1 as MNHEY and CDR2 as SVGAGI. The CDR3 DNA is TGTGCCAGCAGTGCAAGTCCGGGGACGAACACTGAAGCTTTCTTT. Translated: CASSASPGTNTEAFF.

This clonotype was observed many times. This chain uses TRBV7-9 with TRBJ2-7; D perhaps matches TRBD2 (7 bases). Per germline, CDR1 SEHNR and CDR2 FQNEAQ (reference sequence). The CDR3 has 16 residues. Trimming removed 0 bases from V and 4 bases from J, with 16 bases in between. The CDR3 loop reads CASSLAPGGPSYEQYV. CDR3 DNA: TGTGCCAGCAGCTTAGCGCCGGGGGGCCCTTCTTACGAGCAGTACGTC.

This clonotype showed up just a few times. The CDR3 DNA is TGTGCCAGCAGTCGGTGGGGGGGTACTGAAGCTTTCTTT. It codes for CASSRWGGTEAFF. The gene calls are TRBV5-4 and TRBJ1-1, with TRBD1 as a possible D gene (5 bases). Trimming stripped 5 bases from V and 5 bases from J, with 13 bases between. The CDR3 covers 13 residues. The V gene's germline CDR1 is SGHNT and CDR2 YYREEE (reference sequence).

This clonotype was picked up a small number of times. The chain links TRBV4-1 to TRBJ2-7; the match to TRBD1 covers 9 bases. The CDR3 covers 15 residues. The V gene end was trimmed by 3 bases and the J gene end by 2 bases; junction bases not matched to a gene: 5. The germline V gene has CDR1 MGHRA and CDR2 YSYEKL. CDR3 nucleotide sequence: TGCGCCAGCAGCCAGACCGGGACAGGGACCTACGAGCAGTACTTC. Protein: CASSQTGTGTYEQYF.

This clonotype was counted many times. The V gene is TRBV7-2, the J gene TRBJ2-5; perhaps TRBD1 as D (5 bases). The CDR3 spans 13 residues. CDR1 is SGHTA, CDR2 FQGNSA, per germline. Trimming shortened V by 5 bases and J by 2 bases, and 9 bases separated the two germline ends. Here the CDR3 DNA reads TGTGCCAGCAGCGCAGGGTTTCAAGAGACCCAGTACTTC. Translated: CASSAGFQETQYF.

The chain has TRBV27 and TRBJ2-3; 8 bases line up with TRBD1. The germline gives CDR1 MNHEY, CDR2 SMNVEV (reference sequence). CDR3 length equals 17 residues. V was pared by 6 bases and J by 3 bases, with 14 bases of the junction left unmatched. CDR3 amino acids: CASSSTPGGPVTDTQYF. In nucleotides, the CDR3 is TGTGCCAGCAGCTCTACGCCAGGGGGCCCAGTGACAGATACGCAGTATTTT.